This TCR beta chain was retrieved from a study of CD8+ T cells in alopecia areata. Study-level points and caveats: Elevated clonality characterized lesional scalp relative to normal scalp, particularly in alopecia totalis/universalis.

Investigators isolated RNA and reverse transcribed it into cDNA to act as the sequencing template. The repertoire was sequenced with immunoSEQ multiplex PCR; TCRdb's copy has only in-frame clones and lacks some. The sample shows tens of thousands of clones, about 83% of them seen only once. PBMC-derived CD4+ and CD8+ T cells were sorted. To note about this clone: Its matching antigen is unknown.

The CDR3 covers 14 residues. The trim removed 5 bases at V and 6 bases at J, leaving 9 bases unmatched. Sequencing was done on a sample of NKG2D-low CD8+ T cells sorted from blood. The chain combines TRBV23-1 with TRBJ2-7; TRBD2 agrees at 8 bases. TRBV23-1 is noted as an ORF with a role that remains uncertain. The TCR originated in a human donor with alopecia areata. CDR3 sequence reads: CASSRSGRGGEQYF. The CDR3 DNA follows: TGCGCCAGCAGTAGAAGCGGGAGAGGGGGCGAGCAGTACTTC.